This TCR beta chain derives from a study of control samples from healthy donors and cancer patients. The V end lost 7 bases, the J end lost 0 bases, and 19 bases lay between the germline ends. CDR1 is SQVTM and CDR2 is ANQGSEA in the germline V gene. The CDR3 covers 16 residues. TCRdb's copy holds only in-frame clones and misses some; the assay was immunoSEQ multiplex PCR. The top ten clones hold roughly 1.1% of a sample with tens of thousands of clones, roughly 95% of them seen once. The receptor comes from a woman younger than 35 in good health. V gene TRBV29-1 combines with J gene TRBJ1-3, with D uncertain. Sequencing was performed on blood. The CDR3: CSALTSDGSSGNTIYF. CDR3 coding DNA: TGCAGCGCCCTGACCTCGGACGGGAGCTCTGGAAACACCATATATTTT.